The entry below gives a single T cell receptor beta chain sequence along with its context. CDR3 size: 11 residues. Between the trimmed V and J ends, which lost 6 bases and 12 bases, there was a span of 9 bases. Treatment defined: roughly 19 received Ad26.COV2.S at low or high dose, single or two shots; roughly 5 received placebo; per-sample allocation not given. Sampling was performed 63 days after the first vaccine or placebo injection. The sample belongs to a study of Ad26.COV2.S vaccination and SARS-CoV-2 variants. Study-level information: The authors gave Ad26.COV2.S intramuscularly, either once or twice 56 days apart.

Only in-frame clones appear in the TCRdb table, and some are missing; sequencing was by immunoSEQ multiplex PCR. In the table there are roughly 700,000 clones, roughly 90% of which are singletons. The sample here was peripheral blood, taken in a trial of Ad26.COV2.S vaccine versus placebo. The clonotype comes from a person aged 18-60 years who received the Ad26.COV2.S COVID-19 vaccine or a placebo. The rearrangement uses TRBV12-3 or TRBV12-4 and TRBJ2-6, with no clear D. Here the CDR3 DNA reads TGTGCCAGCAGCACGACCCGCGTCCTGACTTTC. This codes for CASSTTRVLTF.